Listed below are T cell receptor beta chains from one sample, sequenced in a study of T cells in Graves' hyperthyroidism and ophthalmopathy. TCRdb passed the multiplex PCR reads through MiXCR, listing each CDR3 protein once. The sample has nearly 600,000 distinct CDR3 sequences, 12% to 15% seen once; the top ten hold more than 6%. Sequencing was performed on blood. These receptors were obtained from a woman aged 18-35 years with Graves' ophthalmopathy. Both conserved end residues are part of each CDR3. Each record gives: J gene, clone size, V gene, D gene, CDR3 DNA, CDR3 protein. D genes are given only for firm matches. Only part of the rows carry a size: once, few, many, or a class if the clone is expanded.

J: TRBJ1-6; size: many; V: TRBV6-1; D: -; DNA: TGTGCCAGCAGCGGAACAGGAGAACCCCTCCACTTT; CDR3: CASSGTGEPLHF
J: TRBJ2-1; size: few; V: TRBV11-3; D: TRBD2; DNA: TGTGCCGGCAGCCCCCGTTCTAGCGGGAGTCTCAATGAGCAGTTCTTC; CDR3: CAGSPRSSGSLNEQFF
J: TRBJ2-1; size: many; V: TRBV5-6; D: -; DNA: TGTGCCAGCAGCATGGGCCGTAACAATGAGCAGTTCTTC; CDR3: CASSMGRNNEQFF
J: TRBJ1-3; size: many; V: TRBV12-3/TRBV12-4; D: -; DNA: TGTGCCAGCAGTTCATGGTTAAACTCTGGAAACACCATATATTTT; CDR3: CASSSWLNSGNTIYF
J: TRBJ2-7; size: -; V: TRBV28; D: TRBD1; DNA: TGTGCCAGCAGTACTGGGACAGGGGCCTACGAGCAGTACTTC; CDR3: CASSTGTGAYEQYF
J: TRBJ1-2; size: many; V: TRBV2; D: -; DNA: TGTGCCAGCAGGAATGACAGGCGGTCGGGGTTAAACTATGGCTACACCTTC; CDR3: CASRNDRRSGLNYGYTF
J: TRBJ2-5; size: many; V: TRBV11-3; D: -; DNA: TGTGCCAGCAGCCCTGGGAGGCGAGAAGAGACCCAGTACTTC; CDR3: CASSPGRREETQYF
J: TRBJ2-1; size: -; V: TRBV20-1; D: -; DNA: TGCAGTGCTAGAGCCCCTGGGACCTTCCCCATCAATGAGCAGTTCTTC; CDR3: CSARAPGTFPINEQFF
J: TRBJ2-1; size: -; V: TRBV5-1; D: -; DNA: TGCGCCAGCAAAGACGGTCCCGGAGATGAGCAGTTCTTC; CDR3: CASKDGPGDEQFF
J: TRBJ2-7; size: many; V: TRBV24-1; D: -; DNA: TGTGCCACCAGTGATTTCCCAGGGGCGGAAGAGCGGTTTGGGGACTACGAGCAGTACTTC; CDR3: CATSDFPGAEERFGDYEQYF
J: TRBJ2-5; size: -; V: TRBV19; D: TRBD1; DNA: TGTGCCAGTAGTATCCCAGACAGGGGAGAGACCCAGTACTTC; CDR3: CASSIPDRGETQYF
J: TRBJ2-7; size: -; V: TRBV4-3; D: TRBD1; DNA: TGCGCCAGCAGCCAAGGGGACAGGGCAACCTACGAGCAGTACTTC; CDR3: CASSQGDRATYEQYF
J: TRBJ2-2; size: many; V: TRBV27; D: TRBD1; DNA: TGTGCCACCATGTACGGGGGACAGGCCACCGGGGAGCTGTTTTTT; CDR3: CATMYGGQATGELFF
J: TRBJ1-5; size: many; V: TRBV5-1; D: TRBD1; DNA: TGCGCCAGCAGCTTGGGAGGGACAGGTCTCAATCAGCCCCAGCATTTT; CDR3: CASSLGGTGLNQPQHF
J: TRBJ1-5; size: many; V: TRBV6-1; D: -; DNA: TGTGCCAGCAGTGAAGGGACTAAGGTTCTTGGCCAGCCCCAGCATTTT; CDR3: CASSEGTKVLGQPQHF
J: TRBJ1-1; size: -; V: TRBV4-3; D: -; DNA: TGCGCCAGCAGCCAAACACAGGGCGGCACTGAAGCTTTCTTT; CDR3: CASSQTQGGTEAFF
J: TRBJ2-1; size: -; V: TRBV20-1; D: TRBD1; DNA: TGCAGTGCGAACAGGGGTACTGAGCAGTTCTTC; CDR3: CSANRGTEQFF
J: TRBJ2-2; size: few; V: TRBV4-1; D: TRBD2; DNA: TGCGCCAGCAGCCCGCTGGGCCGGGGGGGGTTTCCCGGGGAGCTGTTTTTT; CDR3: CASSPLGRGGFPGELFF
J: TRBJ2-5; size: many; V: TRBV12-3/TRBV12-4; D: TRBD1; DNA: TGTGCCAGCAGTTTGACAGGGAATTTCCAAGAGACCCAGTACTTC; CDR3: CASSLTGNFQETQYF
J: TRBJ2-1; size: many; V: TRBV7-9; D: TRBD2; DNA: TGCGCCAGCAGCTTGGAAGCGGGAGGTAACAATGAGCAGTTCTTC; CDR3: CASSLEAGGNNEQFF
J: TRBJ2-7; size: many; V: TRBV3-1; D: -; DNA: TGTGCCAGCAGCCCCGGGTTTGCCCACTACGAGCAGTACTTC; CDR3: CASSPGFAHYEQYF
J: TRBJ2-7; size: -; V: TRBV19; D: TRBD1; DNA: TGTGCCAGTAGTTCTAGACGGGACAGGGGAACCTACGAGCAGTACTTC; CDR3: CASSSRRDRGTYEQYF
J: TRBJ1-4; size: few; V: TRBV7-9; D: -; DNA: TGTGCCAGCAGCTTAGACCCTAATGAAAAACTGTTTTTT; CDR3: CASSLDPNEKLFF
J: TRBJ1-3; size: few; V: TRBV7-6; D: -; DNA: TGTGCCAGCAGCCCCCGTTCACCAGGGACTGGAAACACCATATATTTT; CDR3: CASSPRSPGTGNTIYF
J: TRBJ1-5; size: -; V: TRBV12-3/TRBV12-4; D: TRBD1; DNA: TGTGCCAGCAGCCGGACAGGGGGACGCAATCAGCCCCAGCATTTT; CDR3: CASSRTGGRNQPQHF
J: TRBJ1-1; size: -; V: TRBV29-1; D: -; DNA: TGCAGCGTTGAGCCAGGGAACACTGAAGCTTTCTTT; CDR3: CSVEPGNTEAFF